The 27 T cell receptor beta chains below come from one sample, sequenced in a study of HIV-infected children after antiretroviral therapy interruption (dated by TCRdb to between 2018 and 2021). The sample's treatment or condition label, in plain terms: PENTA 11 planned treatment interruption arm or continuous ART arm. The library was generated by 3' RACE. The run used an Illumina MiSeq. TCR libraries were generated from RNA by a 3' RACE protocol incorporating unique molecular identifiers so that PCR amplification bias could be corrected. TCRdb reran the public reads through fastp at Q25 and MiXCR, keeping productive beta chains. Entries are consolidated by CDR3 protein sequence, retaining the most common genes and DNA. The sample profile shows approximately 95,000 distinct CDR3 sequences; about 6.3% of them were found once. The top ten clonotypes cover 0.85% to 1.3% of the sample. The specimen was CD45RA+ CD4+ T cells from PBMCs, pooled from several time points, collected from a donor given antiretroviral therapy, either interrupted or continuous. What the cell subset or site label conveys for this sample: naive CD4+ CD45RA+ CD45RO- T cells. The receptors here all came from a pool of human donors with HIV.

At least ten counts were recorded for this clonotype. The J gene is TRBJ2-7, the V gene TRBV12-3 or TRBV12-4, with TRBD2 identical over 7 bases. The length of the CDR3 is 16 residues. Germline trimming cut 5 bases from V and 7 bases from J; bases unmatched to any gene: 17. CDR3: CASSTFGGRAQYEQYF. The CDR3 coding sequence is TGTGCCAGCAGTACCTTTGGAGGGAGGGCCCAGTATGAGCAGTACTTC.

V usage is TRBV10-3 and J usage is TRBJ1-2; D remains unclear. Germline loops: CDR1 ENHRY, CDR2 SYGVKD. V was trimmed by 2 bases and J by 7 bases, leaving 5 bases between them. This CDR3 comprises 11 residues. CDR3 in amino acids: CAISEGPGYTF. As DNA, the CDR3 is TGTGCCATCAGTGAGGGCCCTGGCTACACCTTC.

This clonotype was counted at least ten times. The V gene is TRBV12-5, the J gene TRBJ1-4, with D possibly being TRBD1 (6 bases). Trimming removed 0 bases at V and 6 bases at J, with 11 bases between. The germline CDR1 and CDR2 sequences are LGHNT and FRNRAP. This CDR3 comprises 15 residues. The CDR3 nucleotides are TGTGCTAGTGGTTTGGTAAACAGGGAGGATGAAAAACTGTTTTTT. Translated, it gives CASGLVNREDEKLFF.

In its sample, this clonotype was seen a few times. The CDR3 region is CASSLPGPQETQYF. The CDR3 coding sequence is TGTGCCAGCAGCTTGCCGGGTCCTCAAGAGACCCAGTACTTC. The chain recombines TRBV5-5 with TRBJ2-5; D ambiguous. V was pared by 1 base and J by 2 bases, with 9 bases between. The CDR3 has 14 amino acids. CDR1 and CDR2 (germline): SGHKS, YYEKEE (reference sequence).

The chain recombines TRBV19 with TRBJ1-5; no clear D gene. Trimming shortened V by 0 bases and J by 15 bases, and 12 bases separated the two germline ends. There are 12 residues in the CDR3. The germline V gene has CDR1 LNHDA and CDR2 SQIVND (reference sequence). In DNA, the CDR3 is TGTGCCAGTAGTATAGATAGAGGACCCTGGCATTTT. Translation: CASSIDRGPWHF. The variable domain in full, with the rest retrieved from reference TRBV19 and TRBJ1-5, is DGGITQSPKYLFRKEGQNVTLSCEQNLNHDAMYWYRQDPGQGLRLIYYSQIVNDFQKGDIAEGYSVSREKKESFPLTVTSAQKNPTAFYLCASSIDRGPWHFGDGTRLSIL.

At least ten counts were recorded for this clonotype. The chain has TRBV19 and TRBJ2-7, with D possibly matching TRBD1 (6 bases). This CDR3 is built from 14 residues. The V gene lost 4 bases and the J gene lost 1 base, with 11 bases spanning the gap. Germline V gene sequence: CDR1 LNHDA, CDR2 SQIVND (reference sequence). CDR3 protein: CASSTTGSSYEQYF. In DNA, the CDR3 is TGTGCCAGTAGTACTACAGGGTCATCCTACGAGCAGTACTTC.

This clonotype was counted ten times or more. The chain uses TRBV10-3 and TRBJ1-2; D gene unclear. The CDR3 totals 12 residues. Germline V CDR1 and CDR2: ENHRY, SYGVKD. The V end lost 0 bases, the J end lost 8 bases, and 7 bases lay between the germline ends. CDR3 DNA: TGTGCCATCAGTGAGTCCTCCTGGGGCTACACCTTC. It specifies CAISESSWGYTF.

This clonotype appeared a few times. This rearrangement joins TRBV7-9 to TRBJ2-7; 8 nucleotides align to TRBD1. With 0 bases clipped from V and 4 bases from J, the junction kept 5 bases outside the gene matches. The germline gives CDR1 SEHNR, CDR2 FQNEAQ (reference sequence). The CDR3 consists of 15 residues. The CDR3 protein is CASSLAGRGPYEQYF. The CDR3 coding sequence is TGTGCCAGCAGCTTAGCAGGCAGGGGGCCATACGAGCAGTACTTC.

This clonotype has a count of ten or more. CDR3 DNA sequence: TGCGCCAGCAGCAGGGACACCACAGATACGCAGTATTTT. Translating gives CASSRDTTDTQYF. The chain employs TRBV5-1 and TRBJ2-3, with a tentative D call TRBD1 (6 bases). Germline V gene lookup returns CDR1 SGHRS and CDR2 YFSETQ. V lost 4 bases and J lost 2, with 8 bases in between. This CDR3 has 13 residues.

This clonotype showed up many times. The rearrangement joins TRBV28 to TRBJ2-7; D is ambiguous. The ends were cut back, 8 bases at V and 5 bases at J, with 13 bases in the middle. The V gene's germline CDR1 is MDHEN and CDR2 SYDVKM. The CDR3 is 12 amino acids. CDR3 bases: TGTGCCAGCCTAAGTGATCCCAACGAGCAGTACTTC. Its translation is CASLSDPNEQYF. Using reference TRBV28 and TRBJ2-7 for the parts outside the CDR3, the full variable domain is DVKVTQSSRYLVKRTGEKVFLECVQDMDHENMFWYRQDPGLGLRLIYFSYDVKMKEKGDIPEGYSVSREKKERFSLILESASTNQTSMYLCASLSDPNEQYFGPGTRLTVT.

This clonotype was counted ten times or more. This chain connects TRBV7-8 to TRBJ1-1; D gene unclear. The CDR3 consists of 15 residues. CDR1 and CDR2 (germline): SGHVS, FQNEAQ. V was shortened by 1 base and J by 3 bases, with 12 bases between the two germline ends. In DNA, the CDR3 is TGTGCCAGCAGCTTAGAAAGGCATAGGTACACTGAAGCTTTCTTT. Residues: CASSLERHRYTEAFF.

CDR3 region: CASSGIVGGNSPLHF. CDR3 sequence (DNA): TGTGCCAGCAGCGGGATTGTGGGGGGCAATTCACCCCTCCACTTT. The rearrangement joins TRBV7-9 to TRBJ1-6, with D possibly TRBD1 on 6 matching bases. The CDR3 is made up of 15 amino acids. Germline CDR1 is SEHNR and CDR2 is FQNEAQ (reference sequence). V lost 5 bases and J 7 bases, leaving 15 bases between the germline ends.

This clonotype was seen at least ten times. The V call is TRBV20-1, the J call TRBJ1-5, with TRBD1 identical over 7 bases. This CDR3 region has 14 residues. CDR1 and CDR2 from the germline V gene are DFQATT and SNEGSKA (reference sequence). The trim removed 6 bases at V and 7 bases at J, leaving 12 bases unmatched. The CDR3 loop reads CSAAGGTGVQPQHF. CDR3 in DNA: TGCAGTGCCGCAGGAGGAACAGGGGTGCAGCCCCAGCATTTT.

There are a few counts of this clonotype. The rearrangement joins TRBV19 to TRBJ1-5; D perhaps matches TRBD1 (5 bases). V was cut by 3 bases and J by 4 bases, with 7 bases left in between. This CDR3 comprises 13 residues. Germline CDR1 LNHDA, CDR2 SQIVND (reference sequence). The CDR3 reads CASSIPGNQPQHF. The CDR3 DNA follows: TGTGCCAGTAGTATTCCAGGGAATCAGCCCCAGCATTTT.

This clonotype was found many times. This chain connects TRBV7-2 to TRBJ2-7; 8 bases align to TRBD2. The CDR3 spans 12 residues. Germline values: CDR1 SGHTA, CDR2 FQGNSA. V lost 5 bases, J lost 7 bases, and 4 bases stayed unmatched. The CDR3 nucleotides are TGTGCCAGCAGCCCGAGCGGGGGAGAGCAGTACTTC. This translates into CASSPSGGEQYF.

This clonotype was counted many times. V usage is TRBV12-3 or TRBV12-4 and J usage is TRBJ1-1; 12 positions agree with TRBD1. CDR3 length: 16 residues. The trim removed 6 bases at V and 5 bases at J, leaving 10 bases unmatched. In DNA, the CDR3 is TGTGCCAGCAGCCCAGGGACAGGGGGCAGGCGGACTGAAGCTTTCTTT. This translates into CASSPGTGGRRTEAFF.

This clonotype was found many times. The J gene is TRBJ2-3, the V gene TRBV28; D gene uncertain. Trimming shortened V by 6 bases and J by 2 bases, and 6 bases separated the two germline ends. The CDR3 consists of 12 residues. Per the germline V gene, CDR1 is MDHEN and CDR2 is SYDVKM. The CDR3, as DNA: TGTGCCAGCAGCCAACTCACAGATACGCAGTATTTT. It translates to CASSQLTDTQYF.

This clonotype was recorded many times. V usage is TRBV6-5 and J usage is TRBJ1-5; D ambiguous. Trimming pared 0 bases from V and 4 bases from J, leaving 7 bases between. The CDR3 consists of 14 residues. The germline V gene encodes CDR1 MNHEY and CDR2 SVGAGI. CDR3: CASSYSMGNQPQHF. The CDR3 coding sequence is TGTGCCAGCAGTTACTCGATGGGTAATCAGCCCCAGCATTTT.

There are many counts of this clonotype. V and J are TRBV15 and TRBJ1-2; D possibly corresponds to TRBD1 (5 bases). The length of the CDR3 is 15 residues. The V end lost 0 bases, the J end lost 4 bases, and 12 bases lay between the germline ends. CDR1 is LNHNV and CDR2 is YYDKDF in the germline V gene (reference sequence). The CDR3 loop reads CATSRDGAGSYGYTF. For the CDR3, the DNA is TGTGCCACCAGCAGAGATGGGGCAGGGAGCTATGGCTACACCTTC. The variable domain in full, with the rest retrieved from reference TRBV15 and TRBJ1-2, is DAMVIQNPRYQVTQFGKPVTLSCSQTLNHNVMYWYQQKSSQAPKLLFHYYDKDFNNEADTPDNFQSRRPNTSFCFLDIRSPGLGDTAMYLCATSRDGAGSYGYTFGSGTRLTVV.

At least ten counts were recorded for this clonotype. The J gene is TRBJ2-2, the V gene TRBV29-1; 12 bases are shared with TRBD2. CDR3 length equals 17 residues. The V gene's germline CDR1 is SQVTM and CDR2 ANQGSEA. The J segment lost 2 bases and the V segment lost 4 bases, leaving 8 bases of the junction unmatched. The CDR3 nucleotides are TGCAGCGTTGGTGGGCTAGCGGGAGGGCCTAACACCGGGGAGCTGTTTTTT. Protein sequence: CSVGGLAGGPNTGELFF.

Many counts were recorded for this clonotype. The germline gene is not matched at one end of the junction; a read error may be the cause. This sequence joins TRBV12-3 or TRBV12-4 and TRBJ2-5; 8 bases are shared with TRBD1. This CDR3 comprises 21 residues. In nucleotides, the CDR3 is TGTGCCAGCAGTCTAGCCCAGGGGGCGCAATTACGGTGGGGTTCGGGAGAGACCCAGTACTTC. Translated, it gives CASSLAQGAQLRWGSGETQYF.

Many counts were recorded for this clonotype. The CDR3 sequence: CASSDSHRNTDTQYF. The DNA for the CDR3 is TGTGCCAGCAGTGACTCTCACAGGAACACAGATACGCAGTATTTT. This chain links TRBV6-4 with TRBJ2-3; D perhaps matches TRBD1 (5 bases). This CDR3 region has 15 residues. V was shortened by 0 bases and J by 2 bases, with 9 bases between the two germline ends. Germline V gene sequence: CDR1 MRHNA, CDR2 SNTAGT.

This clonotype was counted ten times or more. The rearrangement links TRBV11-1 to TRBJ1-5; D gene unclear. Trimming pared 4 bases from V and 3 bases from J, leaving 16 bases between. This CDR3 is 16 amino acids long. Germline V gene sequence: CDR1 SGHAT, CDR2 FQDESV (reference sequence). CDR3 protein: CASSSFRPAPNQPQHF. The CDR3, as DNA: TGTGCCAGCAGCTCCTTCCGGCCCGCCCCCAATCAGCCCCAGCATTTT.

In this sample, this clonotype turned up many times. The chain employs TRBV7-1 and TRBJ2-5; 9 nucleotides match TRBD2. TRBV7-1 is marked as an open reading frame, function uncertain. With 5 bases clipped from V and 9 bases from J, the junction kept 25 bases outside the gene matches. The CDR3 consists of 19 residues. CDR3 nucleotides: TGTGCCAGCAGCAAGAATTACGAGCGGGGGGCGACCCACTCAAGGGCCCAGTACTTC. Its translation is CASSKNYERGATHSRAQYF.

The chain combines TRBV5-1 with TRBJ1-1; possibly TRBD1 for D (6 bases). Germline lookup yields CDR1 SGHRS and CDR2 YFSETQ. Between the trimmed V and J ends, which lost 4 bases and 4 bases, there was a span of 14 bases. This CDR3 is 14 amino acids long. The CDR3 DNA reads TGCGCCAGCAGCGCGACAGTGGACAGCACTGAAGCTTTCTTT. It specifies CASSATVDSTEAFF.

This chain uses TRBV28 with TRBJ2-5; a possible D gene is TRBD2 (6 bases). V lost 6 bases and J lost 4, with 12 bases in between. The CDR3 runs to 13 residues. The germline CDR1 and CDR2 sequences are MDHEN and SYDVKM. Here the CDR3 DNA reads TGTGCCAGCAGGGAGGGTAGGCTAGAGACCCAGTACTTC. As protein: CASREGRLETQYF. The variable domain in full, completed from reference TRBV28 and TRBJ2-5, reads DVKVTQSSRYLVKRTGEKVFLECVQDMDHENMFWYRQDPGLGLRLIYFSYDVKMKEKGDIPEGYSVSREKKERFSLILESASTNQTSMYLCASREGRLETQYFGPGTRLLVL.

This clonotype has a count of ten or more. This chain links TRBV29-1 with TRBJ2-7; the match to TRBD1 covers 11 bases. Germline V lookup: CDR1 SQVTM, CDR2 ANQGSEA. This CDR3 is 14 amino acids long. J lost 2 bases, V lost 8 bases, and 8 bases had no gene match. CDR3 bases: TGCAGCATCGTACCGGGACAGGGGGCCTACGAGCAGTACTTC. This sequence encodes CSIVPGQGAYEQYF.